This entry is about one TCR beta chain. Its antigen is as yet unknown. The sample holds other DNA sequences that translate to the same CDR3. Here immunoSEQ multiplex PCR was the method, and the copy in TCRdb shows in-frame clones only, minus some. This table has roughly 2 million clones, roughly 94% appearing once. The CDR3 is 11 amino acids. CDR1 DFQATT and CDR2 SNEGSKA come from the germline V gene (reference sequence). The V end lost 6 bases, the J end lost 1 base, and 6 bases lay between the germline ends. The data originate from a study of shared clonotypes between healthy human individuals. Study-level points and caveats: The four-donor shared clonotypes exceeded non-shared clonotypes in generation probability, with non-shared ones scoring lower. An anticipated effect of sequencing depth on clonotype sharing among donors was recognized. As a rule, naive subsets had a larger estimated richness than memory subsets.

V gene TRBV20-1 combines with J gene TRBJ1-1; no firm D call. Sample: naive CD4+ T cells sorted from blood. The subset here: CD45RA+ positively selected. This sequence originates from a man younger than 30 in good health. CDR3 residues: CSAKQNTEAFF. CDR3 bases: TGCAGTGCAAAACAGAACACTGAAGCTTTCTTT.